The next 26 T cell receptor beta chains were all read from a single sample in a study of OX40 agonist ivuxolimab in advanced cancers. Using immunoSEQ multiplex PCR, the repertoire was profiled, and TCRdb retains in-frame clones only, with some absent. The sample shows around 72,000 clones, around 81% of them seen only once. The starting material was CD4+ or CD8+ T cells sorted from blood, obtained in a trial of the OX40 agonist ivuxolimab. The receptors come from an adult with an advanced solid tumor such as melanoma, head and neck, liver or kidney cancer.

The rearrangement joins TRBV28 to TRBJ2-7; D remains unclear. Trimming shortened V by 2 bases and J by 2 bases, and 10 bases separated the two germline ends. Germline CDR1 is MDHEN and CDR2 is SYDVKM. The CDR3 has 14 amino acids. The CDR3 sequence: CASSLNRFPYEQYF. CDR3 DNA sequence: TGTGCCAGCAGTTTAAACCGGTTTCCCTACGAGCAGTACTTC.

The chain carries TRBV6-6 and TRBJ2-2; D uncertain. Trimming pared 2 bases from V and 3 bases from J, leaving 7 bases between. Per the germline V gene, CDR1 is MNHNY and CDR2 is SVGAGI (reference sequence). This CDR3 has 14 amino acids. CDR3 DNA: TGTGCCAGCAGTTACAGGCAAGACACCGGGGAGCTGTTTTTT. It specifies CASSYRQDTGELFF.

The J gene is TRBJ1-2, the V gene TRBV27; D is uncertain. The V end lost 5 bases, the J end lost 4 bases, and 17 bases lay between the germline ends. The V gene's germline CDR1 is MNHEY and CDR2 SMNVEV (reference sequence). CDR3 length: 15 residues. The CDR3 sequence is CASSDYRETGYGYTF. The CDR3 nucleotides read TGTGCCAGCAGTGACTACCGGGAAACTGGCTATGGCTACACCTTC.

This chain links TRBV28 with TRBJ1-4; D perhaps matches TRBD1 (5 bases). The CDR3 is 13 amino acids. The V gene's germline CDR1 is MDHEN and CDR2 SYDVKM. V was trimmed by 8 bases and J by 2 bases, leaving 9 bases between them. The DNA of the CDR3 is TGTGCCAGCCGGGAGGGGACTAATGAAAAACTGTTTTTT. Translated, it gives CASREGTNEKLFF.

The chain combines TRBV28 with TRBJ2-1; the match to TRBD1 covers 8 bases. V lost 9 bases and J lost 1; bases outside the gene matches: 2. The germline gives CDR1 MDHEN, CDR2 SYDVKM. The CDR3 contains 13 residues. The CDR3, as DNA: TGTGCCAGTACAGGGGGTTCCTACAATGAGCAGTTCTTC. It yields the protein CASTGGSYNEQFF.

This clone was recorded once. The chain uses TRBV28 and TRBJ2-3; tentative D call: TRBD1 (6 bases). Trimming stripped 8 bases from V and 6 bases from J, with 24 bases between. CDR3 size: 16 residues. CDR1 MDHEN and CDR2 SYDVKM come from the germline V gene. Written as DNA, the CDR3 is TGTGCCAGCCATACTATTCTGGACTCTACAGGGGATACGCAGTATTTT. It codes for CASHTILDSTGDTQYF.

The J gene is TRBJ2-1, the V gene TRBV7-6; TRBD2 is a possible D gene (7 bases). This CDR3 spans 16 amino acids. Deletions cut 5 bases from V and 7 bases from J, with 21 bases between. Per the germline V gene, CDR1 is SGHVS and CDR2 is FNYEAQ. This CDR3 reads CASSPGGGTARNEQFF. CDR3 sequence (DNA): TGTGCCAGCAGCCCGGGGGGCGGGACGGCTCGGAATGAGCAGTTCTTC.

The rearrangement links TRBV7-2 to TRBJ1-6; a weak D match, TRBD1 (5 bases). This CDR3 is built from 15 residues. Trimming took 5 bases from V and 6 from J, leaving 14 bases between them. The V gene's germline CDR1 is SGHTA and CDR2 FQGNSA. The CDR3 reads CASSRRDGFNSPLHF. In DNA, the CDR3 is TGTGCCAGCAGCCGGCGGGACGGATTTAATTCACCCCTCCACTTT.

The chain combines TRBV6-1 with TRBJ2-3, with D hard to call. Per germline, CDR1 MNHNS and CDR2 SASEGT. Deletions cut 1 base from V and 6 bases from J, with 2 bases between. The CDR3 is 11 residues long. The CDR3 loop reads CASSEVDTQYF. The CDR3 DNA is TGTGCCAGCAGTGAAGTTGATACGCAGTATTTT.

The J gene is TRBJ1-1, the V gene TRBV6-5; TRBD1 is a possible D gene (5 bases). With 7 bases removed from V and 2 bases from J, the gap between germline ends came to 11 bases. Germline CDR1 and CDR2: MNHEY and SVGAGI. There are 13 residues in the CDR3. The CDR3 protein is CASKRGTNTEAFF. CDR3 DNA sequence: TGTGCCAGCAAACGGGGCACTAACACTGAAGCTTTCTTT.

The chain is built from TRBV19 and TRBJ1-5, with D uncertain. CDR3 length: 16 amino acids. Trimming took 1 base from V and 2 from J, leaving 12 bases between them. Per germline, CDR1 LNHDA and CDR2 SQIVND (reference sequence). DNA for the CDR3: TGTGCCAGTAGTATAGCCCGCCGGGGAGGCAATCAGCCCCAGCATTTT. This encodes CASSIARRGGNQPQHF.

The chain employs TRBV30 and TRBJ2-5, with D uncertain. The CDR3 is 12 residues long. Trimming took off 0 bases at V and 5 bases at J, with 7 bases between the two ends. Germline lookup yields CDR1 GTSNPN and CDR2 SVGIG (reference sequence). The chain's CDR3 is CAWSVKGETQYF. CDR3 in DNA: TGTGCCTGGAGTGTAAAAGGCGAGACCCAGTACTTC. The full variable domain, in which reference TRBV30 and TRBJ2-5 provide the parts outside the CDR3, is SQTIHQWPATLVQPVGSPLSLECTVEGTSNPNLYWYRQAAGRGLQLLFYSVGIGQISSEVPQNLSASRPQDRQFILSSKKLLLSDSGFYLCAWSVKGETQYFGPGTRLLVL.

CDR3 DNA sequence: TGTGCCAGCAGCTTGGTGCTAGCTCGCGACGAGCAGTACTTC. Translating gives CASSLVLARDEQYF. The rearrangement links TRBV5-6 to TRBJ2-7; the D gene is possibly TRBD2 (5 bases). The CDR3 covers 14 residues. V was trimmed by 0 bases and J by 5 bases, leaving 12 bases between them. Germline V gene data show CDR1 as SGHDT and CDR2 as YYEEEE.

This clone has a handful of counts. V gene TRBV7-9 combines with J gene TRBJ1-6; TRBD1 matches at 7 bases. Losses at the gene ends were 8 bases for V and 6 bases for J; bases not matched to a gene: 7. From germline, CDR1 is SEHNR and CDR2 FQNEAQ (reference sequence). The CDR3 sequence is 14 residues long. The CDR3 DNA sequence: TGTGCCAGCGGGACAGAGGGTTCTAATTCACCCCTCCACTTT. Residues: CASGTEGSNSPLHF.

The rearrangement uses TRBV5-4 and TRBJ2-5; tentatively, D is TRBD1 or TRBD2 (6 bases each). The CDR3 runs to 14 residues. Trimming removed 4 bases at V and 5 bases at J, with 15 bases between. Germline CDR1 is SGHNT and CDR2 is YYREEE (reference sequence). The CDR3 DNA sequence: TGTGCCAGCAGCCGGGTGGGGGGCGCGGAGACCCAGTACTTC. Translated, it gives CASSRVGGAETQYF.

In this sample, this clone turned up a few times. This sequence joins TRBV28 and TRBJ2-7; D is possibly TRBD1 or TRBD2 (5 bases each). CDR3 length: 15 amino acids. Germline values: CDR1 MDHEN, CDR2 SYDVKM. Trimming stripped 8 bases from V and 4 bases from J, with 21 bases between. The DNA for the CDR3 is TGTGCCAGCTCGATCGGGGCCTCAAGGGATTACGAGCAGTACGTC. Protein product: CASSIGASRDYEQYV.

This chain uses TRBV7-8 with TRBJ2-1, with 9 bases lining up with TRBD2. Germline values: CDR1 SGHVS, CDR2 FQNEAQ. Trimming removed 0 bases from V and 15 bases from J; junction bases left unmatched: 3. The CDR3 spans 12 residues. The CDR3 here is CASSLALAGLFF. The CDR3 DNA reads TGTGCCAGCAGCTTAGCGCTAGCGGGGTTGTTCTTC.

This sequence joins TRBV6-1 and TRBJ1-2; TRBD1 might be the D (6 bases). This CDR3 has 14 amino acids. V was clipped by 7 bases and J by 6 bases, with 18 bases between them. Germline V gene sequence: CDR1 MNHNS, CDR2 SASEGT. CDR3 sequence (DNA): TGTGCCAGCACCATCGGACAGTTTGGGGATGGCTACACCTTC. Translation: CASTIGQFGDGYTF.

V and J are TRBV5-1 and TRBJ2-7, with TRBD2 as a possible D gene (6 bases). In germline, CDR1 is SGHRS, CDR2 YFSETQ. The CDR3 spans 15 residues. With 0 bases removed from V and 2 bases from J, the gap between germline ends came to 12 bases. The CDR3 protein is CASSLEVGRPYEQYV. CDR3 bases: TGCGCCAGCAGCTTGGAGGTAGGGAGGCCCTACGAGCAGTACGTC.

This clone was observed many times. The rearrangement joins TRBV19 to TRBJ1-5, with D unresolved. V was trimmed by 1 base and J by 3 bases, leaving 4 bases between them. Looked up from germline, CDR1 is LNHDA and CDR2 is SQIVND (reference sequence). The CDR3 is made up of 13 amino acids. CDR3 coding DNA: TGTGCCAGTAGTATAGGGGCCAATCAGCCCCAGCATTTT. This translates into CASSIGANQPQHF.

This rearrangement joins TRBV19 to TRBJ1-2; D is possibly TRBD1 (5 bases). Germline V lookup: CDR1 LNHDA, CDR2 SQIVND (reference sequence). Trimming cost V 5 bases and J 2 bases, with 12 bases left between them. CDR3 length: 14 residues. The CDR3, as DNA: TGTGCCAGTAGTCCATGGGACGGAAACTATGGCTACACCTTC. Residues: CASSPWDGNYGYTF. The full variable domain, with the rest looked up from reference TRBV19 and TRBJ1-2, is DGGITQSPKYLFRKEGQNVTLSCEQNLNHDAMYWYRQDPGQGLRLIYYSQIVNDFQKGDIAEGYSVSREKKESFPLTVTSAQKNPTAFYLCASSPWDGNYGYTFGSGTRLTVV.

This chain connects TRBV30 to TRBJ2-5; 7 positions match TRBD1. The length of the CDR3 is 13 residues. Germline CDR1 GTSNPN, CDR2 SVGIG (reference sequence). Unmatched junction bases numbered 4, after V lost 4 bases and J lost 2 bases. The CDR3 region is CAWTRDRQETQYF. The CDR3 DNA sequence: TGTGCCTGGACCCGGGACAGACAAGAGACCCAGTACTTC.

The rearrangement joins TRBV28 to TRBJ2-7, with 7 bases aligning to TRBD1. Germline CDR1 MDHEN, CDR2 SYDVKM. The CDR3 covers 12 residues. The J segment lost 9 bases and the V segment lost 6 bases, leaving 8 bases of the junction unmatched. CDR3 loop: CASSDHRGGQYF. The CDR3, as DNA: TGTGCCAGCAGCGACCACAGGGGCGGGCAGTACTTC.

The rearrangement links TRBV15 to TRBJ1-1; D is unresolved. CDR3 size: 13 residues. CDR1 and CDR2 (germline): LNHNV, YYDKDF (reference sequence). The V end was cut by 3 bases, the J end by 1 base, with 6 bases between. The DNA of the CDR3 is TGTGCCACCAGCAGCGGGGAGAACACTGAAGCTTTCTTT. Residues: CATSSGENTEAFF.

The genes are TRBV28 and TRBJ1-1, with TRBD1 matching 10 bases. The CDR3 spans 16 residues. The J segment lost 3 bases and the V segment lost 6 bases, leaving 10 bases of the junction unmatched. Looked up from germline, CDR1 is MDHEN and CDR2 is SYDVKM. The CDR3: CASSRIRQGAYTEAFF. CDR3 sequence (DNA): TGTGCCAGCAGCCGAATTCGACAGGGGGCTTACACTGAAGCTTTCTTT.

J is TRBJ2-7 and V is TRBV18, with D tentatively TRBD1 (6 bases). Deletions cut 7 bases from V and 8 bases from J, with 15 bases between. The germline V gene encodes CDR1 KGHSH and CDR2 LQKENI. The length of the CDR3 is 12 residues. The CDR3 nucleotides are TGTGCCAGCTTAGGATTACAGGGCCAGCAGTACTTC. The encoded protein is CASLGLQGQQYF.